Below are 9 T cell receptor beta chains sequenced from a single sample in a study of control samples from healthy donors and cancer patients. The data were produced by immunoSEQ multiplex PCR, yet TCRdb's version contains in-frame clones alone and is incomplete. The sample includes 190,000 or so clones, roughly 91% of them seen just once. The sample was blood. The receptor set was obtained from a man aged 18 to 30 in good health.

This clone was detected once. V is TRBV19 and J is TRBJ1-2; 7 nucleotides align to TRBD1. V trimming: 4 bases; J trimming: 6 bases; junction bases outside the gene matches: 11. CDR1 and CDR2 from the germline V gene are LNHDA and SQIVND (reference sequence). The CDR3 is made up of 15 amino acids. CDR3 bases: TGTGCCAGTAGTAGCCTCGGGACAGATTACAATGGCTACACCTTC. It encodes CASSSLGTDYNGYTF.

The J gene is TRBJ1-3, the V gene TRBV14; no reliable D call. The germline gives CDR1 SGHDN, CDR2 FVKESK. The CDR3 has 13 amino acids. V was trimmed by 3 bases and J by 0 bases, leaving 3 bases between them. The CDR3 sequence: CASSQNSGNTIYF. The CDR3 DNA follows: TGTGCCAGCAGCCAGAACTCTGGAAACACCATATATTTT.

This chain links TRBV3-1 (or the pseudogene TRBV3-2) with TRBJ2-7; D is perhaps TRBD1 (5 bases). V was trimmed by 1 base and J by 1 base, leaving 8 bases between them. Germline values: CDR1 LGHDT, CDR2 YNNKEL (reference sequence). The CDR3 extends over 14 amino acids. The CDR3 region has the DNA TGTGCCAGCAGCCAAGGGGGCCAGTCCTACGAGCAGTACTTC. Its translation: CASSQGGQSYEQYF.

The chain employs TRBV5-8 and TRBJ2-1, with a weak D call TRBD1 (5 bases). Germline V gives CDR1 SGHTS, CDR2 YDEGEE. V lost 2 bases, J lost 9 bases, and 9 bases lay in between. This CDR3 has 12 residues. The CDR3 spells CASSFSQGEQFF. DNA for the CDR3: TGTGCCAGCAGCTTTTCCCAGGGTGAGCAGTTCTTC.

The rearrangement links TRBV7-9 to TRBJ2-2; maybe TRBD1 (5 bases). Germline V gene data show CDR1 as SEHNR and CDR2 as FQNEAQ (reference sequence). The V end was cut by 6 bases, the J end by 1 base, with 9 bases between. The CDR3 runs to 14 residues. This CDR3 reads CASSLGQNTGELFF. DNA for the CDR3: TGTGCCAGCAGTCTTGGACAGAACACCGGGGAGCTGTTTTTT.

V usage is TRBV11-1 and J usage is TRBJ2-7; no clear D gene. With 5 bases removed from V and 2 bases from J, the gap between germline ends came to 4 bases. This CDR3 spans 11 amino acids. Per the germline V gene, CDR1 is SGHAT and CDR2 is FQDESV (reference sequence). The CDR3 DNA follows: TGTGCCAGCAGCCGAGCCTACGAGCAGTACTTC. It yields the protein CASSRAYEQYF.

The chain links TRBV6-4 to TRBJ2-6, with D maybe TRBD1 (5 bases). V dropped 0 bases and J dropped 0 bases, with 12 bases sitting between them. There are 18 residues in the CDR3. Germline values: CDR1 MRHNA, CDR2 SNTAGT. CDR3 loop: CASSDSGQGISGANVLTF. The CDR3 DNA reads as TGTGCCAGCAGTGACTCTGGTCAGGGAATCTCTGGGGCCAACGTCCTGACTTTC.

The chain is built from TRBV13 and TRBJ1-1; the D is unclear. Germline V gene data show CDR1 as PRHDT and CDR2 as FYEKMQ (reference sequence). Trimming removed 4 bases from V and 0 bases from J, with 12 bases in between. This CDR3 has 15 amino acids. Here the CDR3 DNA reads TGTGCCAGCAGCTCGCGACGGACCATGAACACTGAAGCTTTCTTT. Protein sequence: CASSSRRTMNTEAFF.

Written as DNA, the CDR3 is TGTGCCTGGAGTGTACCCTACTACTCTAGCACAGATACGCAGTATTTT. It codes for CAWSVPYYSSTDTQYF. V and J are TRBV30 and TRBJ2-3; D call uncertain. The CDR3 is 16 residues long. V gave up 0 bases and J gave up 0 bases, with 13 bases separating them. Germline CDR1 GTSNPN, CDR2 SVGIG (reference sequence).